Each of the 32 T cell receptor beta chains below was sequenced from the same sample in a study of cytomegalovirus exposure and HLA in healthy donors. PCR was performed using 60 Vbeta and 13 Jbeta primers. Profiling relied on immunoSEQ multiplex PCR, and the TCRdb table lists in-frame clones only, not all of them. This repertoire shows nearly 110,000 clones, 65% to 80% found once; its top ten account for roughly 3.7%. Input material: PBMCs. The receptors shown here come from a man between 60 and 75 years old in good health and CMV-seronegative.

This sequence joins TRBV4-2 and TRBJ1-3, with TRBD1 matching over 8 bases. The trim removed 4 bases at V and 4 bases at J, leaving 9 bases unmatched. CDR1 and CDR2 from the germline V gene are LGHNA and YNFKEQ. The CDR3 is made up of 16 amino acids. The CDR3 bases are TGTGCCAGCAGCCGTTCAGGGGGCGATTGGGGAAACACCATATATTTT. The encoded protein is CASSRSGGDWGNTIYF.

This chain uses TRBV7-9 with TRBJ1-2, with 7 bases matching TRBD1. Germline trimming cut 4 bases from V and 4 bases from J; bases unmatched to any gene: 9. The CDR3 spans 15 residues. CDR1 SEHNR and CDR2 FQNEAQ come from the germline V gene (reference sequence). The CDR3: CASSSSGQSIYGYTF. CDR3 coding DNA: TGTGCCAGCAGCTCGTCGGGACAGTCAATCTATGGCTACACCTTC. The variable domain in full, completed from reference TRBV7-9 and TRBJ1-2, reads DTGVSQNPRHKITKRGQNVTFRCDPISEHNRLYWYRQTLGQGPEFLTYFQNEAQLEKSRLLSDRFSAERPKGSFSTLEIQRTEQGDSAMYLCASSSSGQSIYGYTFGSGTRLTVV.

The CDR3 sequence is CASSEKSGTSVNEQFF. The DNA for the CDR3 is TGTGCCAGCAGCGAGAAATCCGGGACTAGTGTTAATGAGCAGTTCTTC. This chain links TRBV9 with TRBJ2-1, with TRBD2 matching 8 bases. Germline lookup yields CDR1 SGDLS and CDR2 YYNGEE. The CDR3 totals 16 residues. The J segment lost 7 bases and the V segment lost 3 bases, leaving 12 bases of the junction unmatched.

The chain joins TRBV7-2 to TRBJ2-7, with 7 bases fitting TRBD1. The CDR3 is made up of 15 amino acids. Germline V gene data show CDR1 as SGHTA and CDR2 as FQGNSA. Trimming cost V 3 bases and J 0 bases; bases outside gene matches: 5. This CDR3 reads CASSLNRGSSYEQYF. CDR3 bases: TGTGCCAGCAGCTTGAACAGGGGTAGCTCCTACGAGCAGTACTTC.

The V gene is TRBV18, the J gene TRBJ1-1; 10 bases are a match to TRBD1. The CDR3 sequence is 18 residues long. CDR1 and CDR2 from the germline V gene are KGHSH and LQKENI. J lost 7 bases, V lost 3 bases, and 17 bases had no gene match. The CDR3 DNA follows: TGTGCCAGCTCACCCCGCCCGGGACAGGGGTTTAGGGTCGGTGAAGCTTTCTTT. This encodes CASSPRPGQGFRVGEAFF.

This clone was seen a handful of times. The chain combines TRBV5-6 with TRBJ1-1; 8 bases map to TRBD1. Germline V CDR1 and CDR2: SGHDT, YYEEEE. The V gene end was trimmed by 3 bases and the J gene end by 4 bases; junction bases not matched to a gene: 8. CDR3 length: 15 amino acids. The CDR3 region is CASSSQDRDFTEAFF. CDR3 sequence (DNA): TGTGCCAGCAGCTCCCAGGACAGGGACTTCACTGAAGCTTTCTTT.

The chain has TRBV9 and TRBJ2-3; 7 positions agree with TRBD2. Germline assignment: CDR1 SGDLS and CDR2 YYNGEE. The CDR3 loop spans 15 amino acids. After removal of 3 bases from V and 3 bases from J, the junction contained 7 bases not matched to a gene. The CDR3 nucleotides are TGTGCCAGCAGCGAGGCGAGCGGGGTAACAGATACGCAGTATTTT. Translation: CASSEASGVTDTQYF.

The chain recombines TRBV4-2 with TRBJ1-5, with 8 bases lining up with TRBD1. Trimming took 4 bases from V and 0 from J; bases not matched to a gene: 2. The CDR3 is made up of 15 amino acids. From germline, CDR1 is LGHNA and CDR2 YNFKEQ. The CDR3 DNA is TGTGCCAGCAGCCCGACAGGGGATAGCAATCAGCCCCAGCATTTT. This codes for CASSPTGDSNQPQHF.

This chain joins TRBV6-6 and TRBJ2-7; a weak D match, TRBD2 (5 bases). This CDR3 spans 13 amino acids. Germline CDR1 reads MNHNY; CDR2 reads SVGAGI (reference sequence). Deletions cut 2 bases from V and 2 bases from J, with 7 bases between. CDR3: CASSYGETYEQYV. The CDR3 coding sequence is TGTGCCAGCAGTTACGGGGAGACCTACGAGCAGTACGTC.

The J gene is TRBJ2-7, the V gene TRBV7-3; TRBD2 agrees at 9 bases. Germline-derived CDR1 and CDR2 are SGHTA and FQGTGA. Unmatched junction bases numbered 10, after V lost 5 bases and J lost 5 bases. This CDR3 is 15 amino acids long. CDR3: CASSKEGLANDEQYF. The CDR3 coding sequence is TGTGCCAGCAGCAAAGAGGGACTAGCTAATGACGAGCAGTACTTC.

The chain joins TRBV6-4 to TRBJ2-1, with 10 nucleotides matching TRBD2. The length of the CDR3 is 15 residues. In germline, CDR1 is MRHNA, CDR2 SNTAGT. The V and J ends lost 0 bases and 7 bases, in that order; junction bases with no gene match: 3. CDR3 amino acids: CASSDSSGGVNEQFF. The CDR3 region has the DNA TGTGCCAGCAGTGACTCGAGCGGGGGGGTTAATGAGCAGTTCTTC.

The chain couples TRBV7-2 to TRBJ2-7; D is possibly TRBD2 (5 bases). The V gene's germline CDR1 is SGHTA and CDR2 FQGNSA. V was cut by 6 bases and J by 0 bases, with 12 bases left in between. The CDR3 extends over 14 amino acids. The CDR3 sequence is CASSPTRGSYEQYF. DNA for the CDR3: TGTGCCAGCAGTCCTACACGGGGCTCCTACGAGCAGTACTTC.

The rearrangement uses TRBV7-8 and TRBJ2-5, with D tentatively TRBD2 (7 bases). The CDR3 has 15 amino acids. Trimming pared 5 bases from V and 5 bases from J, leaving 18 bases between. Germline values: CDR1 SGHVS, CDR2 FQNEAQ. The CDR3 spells CASSIPRGGVETQYF. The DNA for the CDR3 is TGTGCCAGCAGCATCCCGAGGGGGGGGGTTGAGACCCAGTACTTC.

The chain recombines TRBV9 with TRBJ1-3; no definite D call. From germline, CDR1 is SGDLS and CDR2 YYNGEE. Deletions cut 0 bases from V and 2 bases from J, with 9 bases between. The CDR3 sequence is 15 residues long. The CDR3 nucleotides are TGTGCCAGCAGCGTAGGAGGTATACCTGGAAACACCATATATTTT. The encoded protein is CASSVGGIPGNTIYF. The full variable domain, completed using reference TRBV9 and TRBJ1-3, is DSGVTQTPKHLITATGQRVTLRCSPRSGDLSVYWYQQSLDQGLQFLIQYYNGEERAKGNILERFSAQQFPDLHSELNLSSLELGDSALYFCASSVGGIPGNTIYFGEGSWLTVV.

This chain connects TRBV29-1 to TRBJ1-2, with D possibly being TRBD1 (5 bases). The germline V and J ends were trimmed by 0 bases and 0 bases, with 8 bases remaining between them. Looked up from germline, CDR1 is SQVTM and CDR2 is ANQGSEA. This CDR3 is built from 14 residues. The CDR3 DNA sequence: TGCAGCGTTGAAGATCCGACAGCTAACTATGGCTACACCTTC. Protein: CSVEDPTANYGYTF.

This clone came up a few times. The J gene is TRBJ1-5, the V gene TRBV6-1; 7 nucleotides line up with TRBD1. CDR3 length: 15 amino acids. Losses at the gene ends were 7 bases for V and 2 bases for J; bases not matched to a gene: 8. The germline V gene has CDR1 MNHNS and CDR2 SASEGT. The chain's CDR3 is CASNPDRAGNQPQHF. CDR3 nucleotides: TGTGCCAGCAACCCTGACAGGGCTGGCAATCAGCCCCAGCATTTT.

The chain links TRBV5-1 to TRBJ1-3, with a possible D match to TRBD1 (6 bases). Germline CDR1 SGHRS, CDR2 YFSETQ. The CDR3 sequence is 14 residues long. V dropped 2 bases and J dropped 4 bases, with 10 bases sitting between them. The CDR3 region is CASSFTGYGNTIYF. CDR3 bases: TGCGCCAGCAGCTTTACAGGGTACGGAAACACCATATATTTT.

CDR3: CASSEGRGLNYGYTF. CDR3 in DNA: TGTGCCAGCAGTGAGGGGAGGGGCCTAAACTATGGCTACACCTTC. The rearrangement links TRBV6-1 to TRBJ1-2; D is possibly TRBD1 (5 bases). The CDR3 contains 15 residues. V lost 3 bases and J 2 bases, leaving 13 bases between the germline ends. Looked up from germline, CDR1 is MNHNS and CDR2 is SASEGT.

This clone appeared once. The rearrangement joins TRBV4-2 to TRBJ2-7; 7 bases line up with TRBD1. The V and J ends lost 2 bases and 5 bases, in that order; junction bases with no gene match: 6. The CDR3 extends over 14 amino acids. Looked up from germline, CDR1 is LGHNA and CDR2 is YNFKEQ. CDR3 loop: CASSQTTTGDEQYF. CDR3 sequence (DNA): TGTGCCAGCAGCCAAACTACAACAGGGGACGAGCAGTACTTC.

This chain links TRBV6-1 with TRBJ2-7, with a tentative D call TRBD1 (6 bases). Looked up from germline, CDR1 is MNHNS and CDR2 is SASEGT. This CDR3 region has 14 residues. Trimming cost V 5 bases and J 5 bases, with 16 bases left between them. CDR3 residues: CASSRDRTSNEQYF. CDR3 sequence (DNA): TGTGCCAGCAGTAGAGACAGGACCTCTAACGAGCAGTACTTC.

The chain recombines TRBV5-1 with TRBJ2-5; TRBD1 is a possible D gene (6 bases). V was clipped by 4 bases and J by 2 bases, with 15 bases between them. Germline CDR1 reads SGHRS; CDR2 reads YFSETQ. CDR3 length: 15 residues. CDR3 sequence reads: CASSVLQGPQETQYF. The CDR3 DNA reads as TGCGCCAGCAGCGTACTGCAGGGGCCTCAAGAGACCCAGTACTTC.

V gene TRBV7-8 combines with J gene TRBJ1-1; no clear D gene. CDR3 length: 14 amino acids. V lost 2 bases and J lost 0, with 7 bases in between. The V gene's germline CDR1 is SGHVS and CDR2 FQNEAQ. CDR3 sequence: CASSLNQMNTEAFF. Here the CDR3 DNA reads TGTGCCAGCAGCTTAAATCAGATGAACACTGAAGCTTTCTTT.

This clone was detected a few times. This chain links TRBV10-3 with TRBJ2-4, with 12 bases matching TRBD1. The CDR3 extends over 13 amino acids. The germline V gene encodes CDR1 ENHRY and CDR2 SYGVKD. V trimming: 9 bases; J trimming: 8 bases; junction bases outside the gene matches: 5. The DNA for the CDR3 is TGTGCCATGGGACAGGGGGCTGGGGACATTCAGTACTTC. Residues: CAMGQGAGDIQYF.

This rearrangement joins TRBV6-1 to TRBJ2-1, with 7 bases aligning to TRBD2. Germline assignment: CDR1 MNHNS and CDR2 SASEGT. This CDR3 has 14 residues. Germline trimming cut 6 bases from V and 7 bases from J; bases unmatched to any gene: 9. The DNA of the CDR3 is TGTGCCAGCAGCCGGGACTACTCAGAGAATGAGCAGTTCTTC. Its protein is CASSRDYSENEQFF.

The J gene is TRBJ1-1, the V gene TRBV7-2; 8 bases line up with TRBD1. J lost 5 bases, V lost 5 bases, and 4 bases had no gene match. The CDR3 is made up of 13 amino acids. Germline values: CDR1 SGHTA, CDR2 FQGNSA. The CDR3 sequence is CASSDRGGTEAFF. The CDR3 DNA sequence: TGTGCCAGCAGCGACAGGGGAGGGACTGAAGCTTTCTTT. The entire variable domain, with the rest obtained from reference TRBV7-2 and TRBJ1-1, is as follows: GAGVSQSPSNKVTEKGKDVELRCDPISGHTALYWYRQSLGQGLEFLIYFQGNSAPDKSGLPSDRFSAERTGGSVSTLTIQRTQQEDSAVYLCASSDRGGTEAFFGQGTRLTVV.

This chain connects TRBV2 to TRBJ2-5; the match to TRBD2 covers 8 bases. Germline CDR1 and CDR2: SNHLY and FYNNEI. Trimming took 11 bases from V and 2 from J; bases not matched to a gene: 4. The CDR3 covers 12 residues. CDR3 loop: CACLAGQETQYF. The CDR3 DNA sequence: TGTGCCTGTTTAGCGGGGCAAGAGACCCAGTACTTC.

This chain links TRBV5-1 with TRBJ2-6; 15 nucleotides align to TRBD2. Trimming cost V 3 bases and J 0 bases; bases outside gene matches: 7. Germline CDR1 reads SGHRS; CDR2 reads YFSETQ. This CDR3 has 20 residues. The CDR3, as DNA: TGCGCCAGCAGCTCCGTCCCGGGACTAGCGGGGGGCTCTGGGGCCAACGTCCTGACTTTC. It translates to CASSSVPGLAGGSGANVLTF.

CDR3 sequence reads: CASSRARASEQYF. The CDR3 nucleotides read TGTGCCAGTAGTAGGGCCAGGGCTAGTGAGCAGTACTTC. The chain uses TRBV19 and TRBJ2-7; a possible D gene is TRBD1 (5 bases). The CDR3 runs 13 residues. Germline V gene data show CDR1 as LNHDA and CDR2 as SQIVND (reference sequence). V was trimmed by 4 bases and J by 7 bases, leaving 14 bases between them. The full variable domain, with the rest looked up from reference TRBV19 and TRBJ2-7, is DGGITQSPKYLFRKEGQNVTLSCEQNLNHDAMYWYRQDPGQGLRLIYYSQIVNDFQKGDIAEGYSVSREKKESFPLTVTSAQKNPTAFYLCASSRARASEQYFGPGTRLTVT.

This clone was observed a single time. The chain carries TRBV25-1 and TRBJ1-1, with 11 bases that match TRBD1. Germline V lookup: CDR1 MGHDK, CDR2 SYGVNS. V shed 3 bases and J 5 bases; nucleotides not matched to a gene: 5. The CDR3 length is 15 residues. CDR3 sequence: CASSDRTGGGTEAFF. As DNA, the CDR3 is TGTGCCAGCAGTGATCGGACAGGGGGCGGAACTGAAGCTTTCTTT.

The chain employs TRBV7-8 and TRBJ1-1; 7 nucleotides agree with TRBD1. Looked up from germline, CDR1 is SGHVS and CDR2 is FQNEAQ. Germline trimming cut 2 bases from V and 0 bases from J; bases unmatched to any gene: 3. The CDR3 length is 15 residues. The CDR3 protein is CASSLQGGLNTEAFF. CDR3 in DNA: TGTGCCAGCAGCTTACAGGGGGGACTGAACACTGAAGCTTTCTTT.

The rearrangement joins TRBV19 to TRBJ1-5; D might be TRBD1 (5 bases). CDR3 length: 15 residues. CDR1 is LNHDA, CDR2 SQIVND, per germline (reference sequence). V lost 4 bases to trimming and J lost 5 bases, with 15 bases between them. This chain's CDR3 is CASSKDGTRDQPQHF. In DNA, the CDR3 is TGTGCCAGTAGTAAGGATGGGACTAGGGATCAGCCCCAGCATTTT.

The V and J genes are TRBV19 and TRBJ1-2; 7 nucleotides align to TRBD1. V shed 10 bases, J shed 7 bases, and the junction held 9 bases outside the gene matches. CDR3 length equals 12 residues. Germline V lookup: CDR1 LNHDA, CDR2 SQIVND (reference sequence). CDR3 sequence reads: CATRGWGSGYTF. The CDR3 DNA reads TGTGCCACCAGGGGGTGGGGTTCTGGCTACACCTTC. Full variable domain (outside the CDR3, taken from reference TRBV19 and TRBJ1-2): DGGITQSPKYLFRKEGQNVTLSCEQNLNHDAMYWYRQDPGQGLRLIYYSQIVNDFQKGDIAEGYSVSREKKESFPLTVTSAQKNPTAFYLCATRGWGSGYTFGSGTRLTVV.